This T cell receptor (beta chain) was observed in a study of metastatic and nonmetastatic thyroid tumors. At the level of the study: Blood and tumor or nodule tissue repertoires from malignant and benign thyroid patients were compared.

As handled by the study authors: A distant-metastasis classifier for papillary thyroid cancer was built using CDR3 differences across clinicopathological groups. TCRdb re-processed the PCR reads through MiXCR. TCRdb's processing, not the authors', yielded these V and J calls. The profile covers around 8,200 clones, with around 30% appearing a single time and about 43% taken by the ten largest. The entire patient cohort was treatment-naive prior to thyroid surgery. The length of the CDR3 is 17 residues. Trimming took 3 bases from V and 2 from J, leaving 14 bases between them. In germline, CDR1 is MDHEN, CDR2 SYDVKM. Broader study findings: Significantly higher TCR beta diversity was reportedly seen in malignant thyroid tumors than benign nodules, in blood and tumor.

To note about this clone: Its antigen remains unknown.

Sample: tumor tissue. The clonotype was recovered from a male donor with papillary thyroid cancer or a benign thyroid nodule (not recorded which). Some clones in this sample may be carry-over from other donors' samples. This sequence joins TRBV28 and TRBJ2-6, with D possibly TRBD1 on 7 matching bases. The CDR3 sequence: CASSLEGALTGANVLTF. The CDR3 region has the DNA TGTGCCAGCAGTTTGGAGGGGGCGCTCACTGGGGCCAACGTCCTGACTTTC.